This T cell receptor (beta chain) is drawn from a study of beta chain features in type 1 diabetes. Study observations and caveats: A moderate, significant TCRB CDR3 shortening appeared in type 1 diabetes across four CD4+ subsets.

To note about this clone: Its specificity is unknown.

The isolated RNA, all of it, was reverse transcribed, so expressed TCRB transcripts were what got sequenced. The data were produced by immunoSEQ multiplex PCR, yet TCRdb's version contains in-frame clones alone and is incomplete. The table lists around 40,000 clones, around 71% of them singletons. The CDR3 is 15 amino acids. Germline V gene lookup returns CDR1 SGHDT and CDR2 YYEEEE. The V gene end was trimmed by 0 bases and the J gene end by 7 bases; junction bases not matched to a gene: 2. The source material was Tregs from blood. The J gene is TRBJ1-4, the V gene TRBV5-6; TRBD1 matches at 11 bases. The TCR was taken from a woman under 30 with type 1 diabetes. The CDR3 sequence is CASSLEGTGGEKLFF. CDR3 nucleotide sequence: TGTGCCAGCAGCTTGGAGGGGACAGGGGGTGAAAAACTGTTTTTT.